These T cell receptor beta chains were read from a single sample in a study of T cells in Graves' hyperthyroidism and ophthalmopathy. TCRdb re-called the multiplex PCR reads through MiXCR, storing one row per CDR3 protein. The sample lists hundreds of thousands of distinct CDR3 sequences; about 16% were seen once. Sequenced sample: blood. Receptors were obtained from a woman aged 40 to 50 with Graves' ophthalmopathy. Both conserved end residues are part of each CDR3. D genes are given only for firm matches. Clone sizes are given selectively: once, few, many, or a class where the clone is expanded.

D gene,V gene,clone size,J gene,CDR3 length,CDR3 protein,CDR3 DNA
TRBD2,TRBV20-1,few,TRBJ2-7,13,CSASLAGLYEQYF,TGCAGTGCTAGTCTAGCGGGTCTCTACGAGCAGTACTTC
TRBD1,TRBV20-1,many,TRBJ2-1,14,CSARDSGGMNEQFF,TGCAGTGCTAGGGACTCAGGGGGTATGAATGAGCAGTTCTTC
-,TRBV11-2,many,TRBJ1-6,15,CASSLVGGVGSPLHF,TGTGCCAGCAGCTTAGTGGGAGGGGTAGGTTCACCCCTCCACTTT
-,TRBV6-1,few,TRBJ1-1,14,CASTQTGGLTEAFF,TGTGCCAGCACCCAAACCGGGGGGCTGACTGAAGCTTTCTTT
TRBD2,TRBV20-1,many,TRBJ2-1,13,CSLREARHNEQFF,TGCAGCTTGCGGGAGGCCCGACACAATGAGCAGTTCTTC
TRBD2,TRBV2,few,TRBJ2-3,15,CASKRISGGSDTQYF,TGTGCCAGCAAACGAATTAGCGGGGGCTCAGATACGCAGTATTTT
-,TRBV20-1,many,TRBJ2-5,18,CSARVARRGGTGQETQYF,TGCAGTGCTAGAGTGGCTCGCCGAGGGGGGACCGGCCAAGAGACCCAGTACTTC
TRBD1,TRBV29-1,few,TRBJ1-4,14,CSVGRGTVGEKLFF,TGCAGCGTCGGTCGGGGGACAGTCGGCGAAAAACTGTTTTTT
-,TRBV10-2,-,TRBJ2-4,16,CASSDYEGIAKNIQYF,TGCGCCAGCAGTGACTACGAAGGTATAGCCAAAAACATTCAGTACTTC
-,TRBV20-1,few,TRBJ2-6,16,CSARDHLSSGANVLTF,TGCAGTGCTAGAGACCACCTTAGCTCTGGGGCCAACGTCCTGACTTTC
TRBD2,TRBV20-1,many,TRBJ2-3,14,CSAGGTSGTDTQYF,TGCAGTGCTGGGGGGACTAGCGGAACAGATACGCAGTATTTT
-,TRBV7-2,many,TRBJ1-5,13,CASSLADRQPQHF,TGTGCCAGCAGCTTAGCGGACCGGCAGCCCCAGCATTTT
-,TRBV6-5,-,TRBJ1-1,13,CASRYRANTEAFF,TGTGCCAGCAGGTATAGAGCGAACACTGAAGCTTTCTTT
-,TRBV15,-,TRBJ1-1,13,CATSRDVNTEAFF,TGTGCCACCAGCAGAGACGTGAACACTGAAGCTTTCTTT
-,TRBV19,-,TRBJ2-2,16,CASSIWGKGDTGELFF,TGTGCCAGTAGTATATGGGGCAAGGGGGACACCGGGGAGCTGTTTTTT
-,TRBV28,many,TRBJ2-6,16,CASSSGPLSGANVLTF,TGTGCCAGCAGTTCTGGACCGCTTTCTGGGGCCAACGTCCTGACTTTC